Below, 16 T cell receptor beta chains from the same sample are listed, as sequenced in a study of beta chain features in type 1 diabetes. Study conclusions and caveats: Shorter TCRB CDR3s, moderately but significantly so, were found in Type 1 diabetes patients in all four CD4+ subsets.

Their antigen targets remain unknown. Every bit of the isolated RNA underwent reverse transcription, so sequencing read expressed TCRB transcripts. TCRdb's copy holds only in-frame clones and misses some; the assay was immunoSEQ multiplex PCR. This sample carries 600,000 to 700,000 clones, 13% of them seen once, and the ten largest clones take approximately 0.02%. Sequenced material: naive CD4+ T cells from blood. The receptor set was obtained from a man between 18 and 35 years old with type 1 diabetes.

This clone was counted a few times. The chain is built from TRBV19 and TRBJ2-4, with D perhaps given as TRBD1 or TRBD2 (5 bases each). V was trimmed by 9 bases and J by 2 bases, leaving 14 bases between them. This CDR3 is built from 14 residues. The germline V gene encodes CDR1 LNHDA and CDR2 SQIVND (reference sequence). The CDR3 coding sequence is TGTGCCAGCTCCTCCGGGACCACCAAAAACATTCAGTACTTC. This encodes CASSSGTTKNIQYF.

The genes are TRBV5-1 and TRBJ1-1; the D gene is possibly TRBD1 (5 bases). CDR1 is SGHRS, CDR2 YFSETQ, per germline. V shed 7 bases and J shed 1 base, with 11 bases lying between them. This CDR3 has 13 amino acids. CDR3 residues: CASLDNENTEAFF. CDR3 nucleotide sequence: TGCGCCAGCTTGGACAATGAGAACACTGAAGCTTTCTTT.

CDR3 bases: TGTGCCAGCAGCGTATCCGAGGGTTACACAGATACGCAGTATTTT. This translates into CASSVSEGYTDTQYF. The V call is TRBV9, the J call TRBJ2-3; tentative D call: TRBD2 (5 bases). The CDR3 extends over 15 amino acids. V lost 1 base and J 2 bases, leaving 11 bases between the germline ends. CDR1 SGDLS and CDR2 YYNGEE come from the germline V gene.

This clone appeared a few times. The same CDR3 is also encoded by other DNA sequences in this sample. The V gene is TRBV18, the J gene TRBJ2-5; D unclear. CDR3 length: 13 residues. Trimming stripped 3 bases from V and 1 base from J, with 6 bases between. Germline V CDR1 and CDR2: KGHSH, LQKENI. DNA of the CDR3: TGTGCCAGCTCACCTAACTCCCAAGAGACCCAGTACTTC. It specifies CASSPNSQETQYF.

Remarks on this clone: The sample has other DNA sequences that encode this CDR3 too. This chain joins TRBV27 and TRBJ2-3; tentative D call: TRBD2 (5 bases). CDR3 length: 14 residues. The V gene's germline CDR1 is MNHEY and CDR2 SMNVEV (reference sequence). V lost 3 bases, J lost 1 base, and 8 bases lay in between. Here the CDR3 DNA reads TGTGCCAGCAGTTTCGGGCGGGGCACAGATACGCAGTATTTT. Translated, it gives CASSFGRGTDTQYF.

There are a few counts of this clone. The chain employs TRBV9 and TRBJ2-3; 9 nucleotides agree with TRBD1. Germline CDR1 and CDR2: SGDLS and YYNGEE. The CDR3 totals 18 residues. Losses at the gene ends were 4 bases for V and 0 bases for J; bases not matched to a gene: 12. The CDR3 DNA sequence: TGTGCCAGCAGCTTCCCCCCGGGACAGGGTCTTAGCACAGATACGCAGTATTTT. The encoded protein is CASSFPPGQGLSTDTQYF.

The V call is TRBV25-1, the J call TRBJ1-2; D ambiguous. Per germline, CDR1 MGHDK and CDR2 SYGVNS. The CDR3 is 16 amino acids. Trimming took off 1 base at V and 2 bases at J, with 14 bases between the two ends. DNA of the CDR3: TGTGCCAGCAGTGAATCCCTGGGCGGGGTAAACTATGGCTACACCTTC. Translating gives CASSESLGGVNYGYTF.

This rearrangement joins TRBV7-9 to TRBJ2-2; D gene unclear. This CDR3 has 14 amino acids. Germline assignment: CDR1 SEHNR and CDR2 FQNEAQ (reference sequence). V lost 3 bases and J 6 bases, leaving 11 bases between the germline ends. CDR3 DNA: TGTGCCAGCAGCTTCGTAATCGAGGCCGGGGAGCTGTTTTTT. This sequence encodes CASSFVIEAGELFF.

CDR3 bases: TGTGCCAGCTCACCCGTGGGCCAGGGAAGCGAGCAGTACTTC. Translated: CASSPVGQGSEQYF. V gene TRBV18 combines with J gene TRBJ2-7; possible D gene TRBD1, 5 bases. This CDR3 has 14 residues. Trimming took off 3 bases at V and 6 bases at J, with 15 bases between the two ends. Germline-derived CDR1 and CDR2 are KGHSH and LQKENI.

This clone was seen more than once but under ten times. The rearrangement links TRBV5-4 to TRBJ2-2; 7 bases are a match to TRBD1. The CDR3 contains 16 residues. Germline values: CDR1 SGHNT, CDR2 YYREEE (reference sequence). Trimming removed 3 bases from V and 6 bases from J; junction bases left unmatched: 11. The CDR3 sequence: CASSSPTGLVAGELFF. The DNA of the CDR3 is TGTGCCAGCAGCTCTCCGACAGGGCTAGTCGCCGGGGAGCTGTTTTTT.

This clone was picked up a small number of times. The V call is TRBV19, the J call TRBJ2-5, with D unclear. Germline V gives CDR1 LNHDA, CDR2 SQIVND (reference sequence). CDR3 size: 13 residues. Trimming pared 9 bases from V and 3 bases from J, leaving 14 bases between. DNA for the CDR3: TGTGCCAGCAAAACAGCCAACAAAGAGACCCAGTACTTC. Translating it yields CASKTANKETQYF.

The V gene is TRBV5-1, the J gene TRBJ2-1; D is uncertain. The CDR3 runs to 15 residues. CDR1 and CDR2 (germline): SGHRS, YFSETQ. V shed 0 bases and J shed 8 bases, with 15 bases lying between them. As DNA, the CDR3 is TGCGCCAGCAGCTTGGTGGGATCTGGCCGGGATGAGCAGTTCTTC. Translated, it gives CASSLVGSGRDEQFF.

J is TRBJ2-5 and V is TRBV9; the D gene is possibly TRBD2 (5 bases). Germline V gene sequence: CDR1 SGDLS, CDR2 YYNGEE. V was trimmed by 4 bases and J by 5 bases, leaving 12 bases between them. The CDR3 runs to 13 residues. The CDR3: CASSPNSGETQYF. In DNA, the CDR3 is TGTGCCAGCAGCCCTAATTCGGGGGAGACCCAGTACTTC. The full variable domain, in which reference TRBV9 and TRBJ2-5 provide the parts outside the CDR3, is DSGVTQTPKHLITATGQRVTLRCSPRSGDLSVYWYQQSLDQGLQFLIQYYNGEERAKGNILERFSAQQFPDLHSELNLSSLELGDSALYFCASSPNSGETQYFGPGTRLLVL.

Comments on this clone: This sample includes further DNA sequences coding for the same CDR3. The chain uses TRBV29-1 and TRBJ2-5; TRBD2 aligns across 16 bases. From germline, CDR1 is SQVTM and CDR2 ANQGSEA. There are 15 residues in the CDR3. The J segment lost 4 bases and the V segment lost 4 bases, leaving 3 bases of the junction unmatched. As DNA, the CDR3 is TGCAGCGTTGCGGGGACTAGCGGGGGGGGAGAGACCCAGTACTTC. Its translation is CSVAGTSGGGETQYF.

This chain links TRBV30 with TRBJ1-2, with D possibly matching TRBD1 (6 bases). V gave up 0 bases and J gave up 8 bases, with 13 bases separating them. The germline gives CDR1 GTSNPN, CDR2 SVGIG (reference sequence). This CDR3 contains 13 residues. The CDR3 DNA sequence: TGTGCCTGGAGTGTCCCAGGGGCGAAGGGCTACACCTTC. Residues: CAWSVPGAKGYTF. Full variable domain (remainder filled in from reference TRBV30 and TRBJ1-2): SQTIHQWPATLVQPVGSPLSLECTVEGTSNPNLYWYRQAAGRGLQLLFYSVGIGQISSEVPQNLSASRPQDRQFILSSKKLLLSDSGFYLCAWSVPGAKGYTFGSGTRLTVV.

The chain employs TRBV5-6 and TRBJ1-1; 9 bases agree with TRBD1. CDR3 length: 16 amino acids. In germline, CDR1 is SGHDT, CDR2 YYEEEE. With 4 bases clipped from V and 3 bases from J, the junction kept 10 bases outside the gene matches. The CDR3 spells CASSLPGTGTDTEAFF. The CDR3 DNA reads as TGTGCCAGCAGCCTACCCGGGACAGGGACTGACACTGAAGCTTTCTTT. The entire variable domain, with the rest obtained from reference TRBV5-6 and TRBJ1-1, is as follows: DAGVTQSPTHLIKTRGQQVTLRCSPKSGHDTVSWYQQALGQGPQFIFQYYEEEERQRGNFPDRFSGHQFPNYSSELNVNALLLGDSALYLCASSLPGTGTDTEAFFGQGTRLTVV.